What follows is one TCR beta chain and its context. This CDR3 is built from 16 residues. V was clipped by 2 bases and J by 6 bases; unmatched bases: 8. CDR1 is SGHRS and CDR2 is YFSETQ in the germline V gene. These data come from a study of control samples from healthy donors and cancer patients. The repertoire was sequenced with immunoSEQ multiplex PCR; TCRdb's copy has only in-frame clones and lacks some. The sample consists of some 100,000 clones, around 89% of them appearing once. The sequenced material came from blood. The clonotype was recovered from a young man in good health. The chain is built from TRBV5-1 and TRBJ2-2; the match to TRBD1 covers 9 bases. The CDR3 region is CASSFPGQGAAGELFF. The CDR3 DNA is TGCGCCAGCAGCTTTCCGGGACAGGGAGCAGCCGGGGAGCTGTTTTTT.